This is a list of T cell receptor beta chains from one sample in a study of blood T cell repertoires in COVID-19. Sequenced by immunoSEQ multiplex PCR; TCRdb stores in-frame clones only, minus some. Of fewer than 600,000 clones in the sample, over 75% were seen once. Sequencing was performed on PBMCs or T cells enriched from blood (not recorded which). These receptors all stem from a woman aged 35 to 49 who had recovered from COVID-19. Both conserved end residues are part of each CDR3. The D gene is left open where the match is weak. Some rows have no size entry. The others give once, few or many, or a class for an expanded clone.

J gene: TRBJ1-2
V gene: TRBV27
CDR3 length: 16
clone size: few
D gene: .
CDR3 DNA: TGTGCCAGCAGTTTATCGGTCCAGACAGGCCTATATGGCTACACCTTC
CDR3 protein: CASSLSVQTGLYGYTF

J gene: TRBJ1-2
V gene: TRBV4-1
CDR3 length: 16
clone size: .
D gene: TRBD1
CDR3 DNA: TGCGCCAGCAGCCAAGCGCCGGGACAGGGGGCTGGAGGCTACACCTTC
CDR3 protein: CASSQAPGQGAGGYTF

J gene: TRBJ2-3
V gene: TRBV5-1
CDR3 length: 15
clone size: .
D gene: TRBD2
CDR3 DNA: TGCGCCAGCAGTCAGGGACTAGCGGGAACAGATACGCAGTATTTT
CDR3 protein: CASSQGLAGTDTQYF

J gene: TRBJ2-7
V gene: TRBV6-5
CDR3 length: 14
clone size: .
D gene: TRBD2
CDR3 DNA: TGTGCCAGCAGCCTTCCCGGACTAGCGAGCGAGCAGTACTTC
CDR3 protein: CASSLPGLASEQYF

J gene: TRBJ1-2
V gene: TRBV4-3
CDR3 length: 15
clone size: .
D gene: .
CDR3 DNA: TGCGCCAGCAGCCAAGATGACGGAGGCTCCTATGGCTACACCTTC
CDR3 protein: CASSQDDGGSYGYTF

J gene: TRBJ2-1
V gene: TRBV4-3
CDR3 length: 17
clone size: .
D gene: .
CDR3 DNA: TGCGCCAGCAGCCAAGACTTGGGCACCCCCTCCTACAATGAGCAGTTCTTC
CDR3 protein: CASSQDLGTPSYNEQFF

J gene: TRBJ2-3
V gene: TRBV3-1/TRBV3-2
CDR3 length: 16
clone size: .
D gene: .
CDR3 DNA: TGTGCCAGCAGCCCATGGTTAAGTACTAGCACAGATACGCAGTATTTT
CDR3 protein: CASSPWLSTSTDTQYF

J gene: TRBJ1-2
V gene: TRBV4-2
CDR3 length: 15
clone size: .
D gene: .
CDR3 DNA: TGTGCCAGCAGCCAAGCGGAGGTTTATTCCGGGGGCTACACCTTC
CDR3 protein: CASSQAEVYSGGYTF

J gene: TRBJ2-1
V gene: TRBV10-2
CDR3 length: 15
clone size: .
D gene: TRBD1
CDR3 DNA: TGCGCCAGTTCAGGGGGGACAGGGGTCTACAATGAGCAGTTCTTC
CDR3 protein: CASSGGTGVYNEQFF

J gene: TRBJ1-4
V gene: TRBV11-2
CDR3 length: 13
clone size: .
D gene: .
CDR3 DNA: TGTGCCAGCAGCTTTTCAGGGAATGAAAAACTGTTTTTT
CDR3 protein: CASSFSGNEKLFF

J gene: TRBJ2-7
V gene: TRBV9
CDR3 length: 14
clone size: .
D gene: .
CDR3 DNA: TGTGCCAGCAGCGTAGTTCCGGGATCACAAGAGCAGTACTTC
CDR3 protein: CASSVVPGSQEQYF

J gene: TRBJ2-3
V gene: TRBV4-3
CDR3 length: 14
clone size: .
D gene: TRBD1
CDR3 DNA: TGCGCCAGCAGCCAAGATTTAAAAGGGACAGGAGGAGATTTT
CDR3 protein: CASSQDLKGTGGDF

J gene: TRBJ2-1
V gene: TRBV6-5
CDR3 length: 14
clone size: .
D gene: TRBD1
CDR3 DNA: TGTGCCAGCAGAGCAGGGGGCTGGTACAATGAGCAGTTCTTC
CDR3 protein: CASRAGGWYNEQFF

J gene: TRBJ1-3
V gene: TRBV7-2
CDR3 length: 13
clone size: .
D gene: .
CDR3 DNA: TGTGCCAGCCTCGAGGGCTATGGAAACACCATATATTTT
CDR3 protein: CASLEGYGNTIYF